This T cell receptor (beta chain) appears in the sequencing data of a study of shared clonotypes between healthy human individuals. Germline V gene data show CDR1 as WNHNN and CDR2 as SYGVQD (reference sequence). The CDR3 totals 15 residues. V lost 3 bases to trimming and J lost 8 bases, with 16 bases between them. Sequenced by immunoSEQ multiplex PCR; TCRdb stores in-frame clones only, minus some. In the table there are about 1 million clones, approximately 72% of which are singletons. Sequencing was carried out using memory CD4+ T cells sorted from blood. As for subset: CD45RA-negative fraction. The genes are TRBV10-1 and TRBJ1-4; D gene unclear. This TCR was recovered from a man between 18 and 35 years old in good health. CDR3 protein: CASSEGGLDGEKLFF. CDR3 DNA: TGCGCCAGCAGTGAAGGCGGCCTTGACGGCGAAAAACTGTTTTTT.